This record covers a single T cell receptor beta chain. The target antigen is unknown. 13 Jbeta primers and 60 Vbeta primers were used for the PCR. Generated by immunoSEQ multiplex PCR, the TCRdb table keeps only in-frame clones and is missing some. The data show 75,000 to 80,000 clones, with 60% to 85% seen just once and approximately 1.6% held by the top ten. This specimen belongs to a study of cytomegalovirus exposure and HLA in healthy donors. This CDR3 is built from 15 residues. Trimming cost V 6 bases and J 2 bases, with 13 bases left between them. Germline loops: CDR1 SGHNT, CDR2 YENEEA. Study findings and constraints: Cytomegalovirus-associated TCR beta chains were listed, numbering 150 to 200. Reportedly, fewer N-insertions than the approximately 700-donor mean appeared in an Asian-associated ancestry cluster in a later analysis.

The sample comprised PBMCs. The chain has TRBV11-3 and TRBJ2-2; the D gene is possibly TRBD1 (6 bases). This receptor was taken from a man aged 35-49 years in good health and CMV-seronegative. The DNA of the CDR3 is TGTGCCAGCAGTTTGGACAGCCGAAACACCGGGGAGCTGTTTTTT. This translates into CASSLDSRNTGELFF.